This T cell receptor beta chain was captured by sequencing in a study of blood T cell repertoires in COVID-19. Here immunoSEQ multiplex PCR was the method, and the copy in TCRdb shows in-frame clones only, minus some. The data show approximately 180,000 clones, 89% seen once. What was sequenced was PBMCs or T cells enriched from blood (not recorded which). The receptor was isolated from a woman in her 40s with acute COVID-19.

The CDR3 nucleotides are TGTGCCAGTAGTCCCAGGGGAGGGGACGAGCAGTACTTC. It specifies CASSPRGGDEQYF. The chain combines TRBV19 with TRBJ2-7, with D possibly TRBD2 on 7 matching bases. Trimming removed 5 bases from V and 5 bases from J, with 13 bases in between. CDR1 is LNHDA, CDR2 SQIVND, per germline (reference sequence). This CDR3 region has 13 residues.